The 16 T cell receptor beta chains listed next were all sequenced from one sample in a study of control samples from healthy donors and cancer patients. Data came from immunoSEQ multiplex PCR; TCRdb stores just in-frame clones and leaves some out. The data show around 90,000 clones, with more than 75% seen just once and over 2% held by the top ten. Material: blood. The receptor set was obtained from a woman aged 40 to 55 in good health.

The rearrangement joins TRBV5-6 to TRBJ1-2; TRBD1 might be the D (5 bases). This CDR3 has 12 amino acids. CDR1 SGHDT and CDR2 YYEEEE come from the germline V gene. The V end lost 4 bases, the J end lost 5 bases, and 9 bases lay between the germline ends. The CDR3 spells CASSGWGYGYTF. For the CDR3, the DNA is TGTGCCAGCAGCGGGTGGGGGTATGGCTACACCTTC.

This clone was detected once. V is TRBV5-6 and J is TRBJ1-6; D unresolved. The CDR3 consists of 13 residues. CDR1 SGHDT and CDR2 YYEEEE come from the germline V gene. The V gene lost 0 bases and the J gene lost 7 bases, with 5 bases spanning the gap. The CDR3 here is CASSLGRNSPLHF. The CDR3 nucleotides read TGTGCCAGCAGCTTGGGCAGAAATTCACCCCTCCACTTT.

J is TRBJ1-5 and V is TRBV19; possibly TRBD1 for D (5 bases). Between the trimmed V and J ends, which lost 7 bases and 7 bases, there was a span of 11 bases. The length of the CDR3 is 12 residues. Germline V lookup: CDR1 LNHDA, CDR2 SQIVND (reference sequence). The DNA of the CDR3 is TGTGCCAGTACCGACCGGGGCCAGCCCCAGCATTTT. Its translation: CASTDRGQPQHF.

A single count supports this clone. The chain combines TRBV12-3 or TRBV12-4 with TRBJ1-3, with D unclear. This CDR3 has 12 amino acids. Trimming removed 8 bases at V and 5 bases at J, with 10 bases between. The CDR3 region has the DNA TGTGCCAGCGGCGGTTCCAGAAACACCATATATTTT. This encodes CASGGSRNTIYF.

This sequence joins TRBV19 and TRBJ1-1; D not certain. The CDR3 covers 15 residues. Germline CDR1 is LNHDA and CDR2 is SQIVND (reference sequence). Trimming cost V 3 bases and J 0 bases, with 11 bases left between them. CDR3 in DNA: TGTGCCAGTAGTATTTCGGACGCCATGAACACTGAAGCTTTCTTT. This encodes CASSISDAMNTEAFF.

This sequence joins TRBV5-1 and TRBJ2-3; TRBD2 is a possible D gene (5 bases). V was shortened by 0 bases and J by 0 bases, with 14 bases between the two germline ends. This CDR3 is built from 17 residues. Looked up from germline, CDR1 is SGHRS and CDR2 is YFSETQ. CDR3 DNA: TGCGCCAGCAGCTTGGACGGACTGGGGAGAAGCACAGATACGCAGTATTTT. The encoded protein is CASSLDGLGRSTDTQYF. Drawing the rest from reference TRBV5-1 and TRBJ2-3, the complete variable domain is KAGVTQTPRYLIKTRGQQVTLSCSPISGHRSVSWYQQTPGQGLQFLFEYFSETQRNKGNFPGRFSGRQFSNSRSEMNVSTLELGDSALYLCASSLDGLGRSTDTQYFGPGTRLTVL.

V and J are TRBV20-1 and TRBJ1-1; the match to TRBD1 covers 11 bases. The J segment lost 4 bases and the V segment lost 3 bases, leaving 4 bases of the junction unmatched. The length of the CDR3 is 14 residues. The germline V gene has CDR1 DFQATT and CDR2 SNEGSKA (reference sequence). This chain's CDR3 is CSASAGQGATEAFF. CDR3 DNA sequence: TGCAGTGCTAGTGCAGGACAGGGGGCCACTGAAGCTTTCTTT.

CDR3: CASSWGRAGGRQETQYF. DNA for the CDR3: TGCGCCAGCAGCTGGGGAAGGGCGGGGGGCCGCCAAGAGACCCAGTACTTC. J is TRBJ2-5 and V is TRBV5-1, with 8 bases matching TRBD2. V shed 3 bases, J shed 1 base, and the junction held 11 bases outside the gene matches. CDR1 and CDR2 from the germline V gene are SGHRS and YFSETQ. The CDR3 is 17 amino acids.

The CDR3 loop is CASSLGASGEQYF. DNA for the CDR3: TGTGCCAGCAGCTTGGGGGCGAGCGGCGAGCAGTACTTC. The chain combines TRBV7-7 with TRBJ2-7, with D tentatively TRBD1 (6 bases). Germline lookup yields CDR1 SSHAT and CDR2 FNYEAQ (reference sequence). V gave up 3 bases and J gave up 6 bases, with 12 bases separating them. The CDR3 covers 13 residues.

This clone was seen only a few times. V and J are TRBV10-3 and TRBJ2-3; D is unresolved. This CDR3 spans 15 amino acids. CDR1 ENHRY and CDR2 SYGVKD come from the germline V gene. The V and J ends lost 0 bases and 0 bases respectively, with 7 bases between them. Written as DNA, the CDR3 is TGTGCCATCAGTGAGTCGCTGTCTAGCACAGATACGCAGTATTTT. The encoded protein is CAISESLSSTDTQYF.

This chain connects TRBV24-1 to TRBJ2-3, with D tentatively TRBD1 (5 bases). Trimming took off 1 base at V and 0 bases at J, with 10 bases between the two ends. The CDR3 runs 16 residues. Germline values: CDR1 KGHDR, CDR2 SFDVKD. The CDR3 nucleotides are TGTGCCACCAGTGATTTTTTGCAGGGTAGCACAGATACGCAGTATTTT. Residues: CATSDFLQGSTDTQYF.

Written as DNA, the CDR3 is TGTGCCAGCACCCGACAGGGGGCAAGTGACGAGCAGTACTTC. Its translation is CASTRQGASDEQYF. The chain employs TRBV2 and TRBJ2-7, with TRBD1 matching 10 bases. CDR1 is SNHLY and CDR2 is FYNNEI in the germline V gene. The CDR3 contains 14 residues. V trimming: 7 bases; J trimming: 5 bases; junction bases outside the gene matches: 8.

This clone appeared a few times. The rearrangement uses TRBV5-4 and TRBJ1-1; 10 bases fit TRBD1. Germline-derived CDR1 and CDR2 are SGHNT and YYREEE (reference sequence). V was pared by 4 bases and J by 0 bases, with 9 bases of the junction left unmatched. The CDR3 covers 17 residues. The CDR3 is CASSTGQGDPMNTEAFF. Here the CDR3 DNA reads TGTGCCAGCAGCACTGGACAGGGGGATCCTATGAACACTGAAGCTTTCTTT.

The chain employs TRBV3-1 (or the pseudogene TRBV3-2) and TRBJ1-2; tentative D call: TRBD1 (6 bases). Germline V CDR1 and CDR2: LGHDT, YNNKEL (reference sequence). Trimming shortened V by 3 bases and J by 5 bases, and 16 bases separated the two germline ends. The CDR3 runs to 15 residues. CDR3 nucleotide sequence: TGTGCCAGCAGCCAGGTCCGGGACACCAAATATGGCTACACCTTC. It codes for CASSQVRDTKYGYTF.

V is TRBV5-1 and J is TRBJ1-1; D is ambiguous. Germline CDR1 SGHRS, CDR2 YFSETQ. Trimming pared 7 bases from V and 0 bases from J, leaving 7 bases between. This CDR3 contains 12 residues. As DNA, the CDR3 is TGCGCCAGCGGTACATTGAACACTGAAGCTTTCTTT. Protein sequence: CASGTLNTEAFF. Drawing the rest from reference TRBV5-1 and TRBJ1-1, the complete variable domain is KAGVTQTPRYLIKTRGQQVTLSCSPISGHRSVSWYQQTPGQGLQFLFEYFSETQRNKGNFPGRFSGRQFSNSRSEMNVSTLELGDSALYLCASGTLNTEAFFGQGTRLTVV.

This chain joins TRBV7-3 and TRBJ2-2; D is uncertain. This CDR3 spans 12 amino acids. Trimming took 4 bases from V and 6 from J, leaving 6 bases between them. Germline CDR1 reads SGHTA; CDR2 reads FQGTGA. The CDR3 DNA sequence: TGTGCCAGCAGCTCACATTCCGGGGAGCTGTTTTTT. Translated, it gives CASSSHSGELFF.